The rows below give T cell receptor beta chains drawn from one sample of a study of neurological immune-mediated disorders. MiXCR was run by TCRdb on the 5' RACE reads, yielding one entry per CDR3 protein. The sample lists tens of thousands of distinct CDR3 sequences, roughly 12% occurring once. Material for sequencing was PBMCs. The source of these receptors is a man aged 60-69 years in good health. Each CDR3 is given with its conserved first and last residue. D genes are given only for firm matches. Clone size is given for some rows only: seen once, a few or many times, or a class if the clone is expanded.

TRBD1	TRBV29-1	16	TRBJ2-2	many	TGCAGCGTTGAAGTCTCGGGACAGGGGGTACACGGGGAGCTGTTTTTT	CSVEVSGQGVHGELFF
-	TRBV12-3/TRBV12-4	13	TRBJ1-5	-	TGTGCCAGCAGTCGGGGGGAGTATCAGCCCCAGCATTTT	CASSRGEYQPQHF
TRBD1	TRBV20-1	14	TRBJ1-3	many	TGCAGTGGCCTAATACAGGGGGCAGGGAACACCATATATTTT	CSGLIQGAGNTIYF
-	TRBV20-1	13	TRBJ1-1	-	TGCAGTCCCAGGGGTGGTAAAGGCACTGAAGCTTTCTTT	CSPRGGKGTEAFF
-	TRBV7-9	15	TRBJ2-1	many	TGTGCCAGCAGCTCCCGGCAGAGCTCCTACAATGAGCAGTTCTTC	CASSSRQSSYNEQFF
-	TRBV27	13	TRBJ1-3	-	TGCGCCACTGGGACCGACTCTGGAAACACCATATATTTT	CATGTDSGNTIYF
TRBD2	TRBV18	14	TRBJ2-1	many	TGTGCCAGCTCACTGACTAGCGGGAGTGATGAGCAGTTCTTC	CASSLTSGSDEQFF
-	TRBV6-2/TRBV6-3	14	TRBJ2-7	many	TGTGCCAGCAGTCGCCGGCCTTTCTCCTACGAGCAGTACTTC	CASSRRPFSYEQYF
-	TRBV3-1	13	TRBJ1-1	many	TGTGCCAGCAGCCAGGGGGTGGACACTGAAGCTTTCTTT	CASSQGVDTEAFF
TRBD1	TRBV28	17	TRBJ2-7	many	TGTGCCAGCAAACCAGATGTCCCGGACAGGGTGTTTTGGGAGCAGTACTTC	CASKPDVPDRVFWEQYF
-	TRBV25-1	17	TRBJ2-4	many	TGTGCCAGCAGTATCCCAACAGAAATCCTAGCCAAAAACATTCAGTACTTC	CASSIPTEILAKNIQYF
-	TRBV7-2	13	TRBJ2-1	medium-sized	TGTGCCAGCAGCTTAGCCTCCGACAATGAGCAGTTCTTC	CASSLASDNEQFF
-	TRBV3-1	16	TRBJ2-7	-	TGTGCCAGCAGCCAAGGTCTATTGGGGCACCTCAACGAGCAGTACTTC	CASSQGLLGHLNEQYF
TRBD1	TRBV7-9	14	TRBJ2-1	many	TGTGCCAGCAGCTTAGGGACAGGCGGAAATGAGCAGTTCTTC	CASSLGTGGNEQFF
-	TRBV11-2	20	TRBJ1-6	many	TGTGCCAGCAGCTTACATCCGGAAGAGAAGAGAATATCCTATAATTCACCCCTCCACTTT	CASSLHPEEKRISYNSPLHF
-	TRBV18	13	TRBJ2-7	medium-sized	TGTGCCAGCTCACCGTCACAGACCTACGAGCAGTACTTC	CASSPSQTYEQYF
TRBD2	TRBV20-1	15	TRBJ2-1	many	TGCAGTGCTAGGCCGGGACTAGCGGGAGAGTATGAGCAGTTCTTC	CSARPGLAGEYEQFF
-	TRBV20-1	11	TRBJ2-3	many	TGCAGTGCTCGACTAGCAGATACGCAGTATTTT	CSARLADTQYF
-	TRBV20-1	11	TRBJ2-5	many	TGCAGTGTACGGGACCAAGAGACCCAGTACTTC	CSVRDQETQYF
-	TRBV12-3/TRBV12-4	12	TRBJ1-1	many	TGTGCCAGCAGTCGGGGTTTGCAGGAGGCTTTCTTT	CASSRGLQEAFF
TRBD2	TRBV20-1	14	TRBJ2-7	many	TGCAGTGCTGTATGGCTAGCGGGAGCTTACGAGCAGTACTTC	CSAVWLAGAYEQYF
-	TRBV7-2	13	TRBJ2-5	-	TGTGCCAGCAGTATACTAGGTTTGAAGACCCAGTACTTC	CASSILGLKTQYF
-	TRBV12-3/TRBV12-4	15	TRBJ2-3	many	TGTGCCAGCAGTTTGGGGGACGTCTACACAGATACGCAGTATTTT	CASSLGDVYTDTQYF
TRBD1	TRBV5-1	15	TRBJ1-6	many	TGCGCCAGCAGCGGAACACAGGGGCTCTCAACACCCCTCCACTTT	CASSGTQGLSTPLHF
TRBD2	TRBV5-6	16	TRBJ2-2	many	TGTGCCAGCAGCTTGGCACTAGCGGACTACACCGGGGAGCTGTTTTTT	CASSLALADYTGELFF
TRBD1	TRBV6-5	15	TRBJ1-2	many	TGTGCCAGCAGCCCTACAGGGGGGAAGTGGAATGGCTACACCTTC	CASSPTGGKWNGYTF
-	TRBV27	15	TRBJ2-3	many	TGTGCCAGCAGTTTATCGTCCTTAGGGGCAGATACGCAGTATTTT	CASSLSSLGADTQYF
-	TRBV4-3	16	TRBJ2-7	many	TGCGCCAGCAGCCAAGAAATTAGCGACCCACCCTACGAGCAGTACTTC	CASSQEISDPPYEQYF
-	TRBV5-6	12	TRBJ2-1	many	TGTGCCAGCAGCTTGAGGGAGAATGAGCAGTTCTTC	CASSLRENEQFF
-	TRBV20-1	14	TRBJ2-5	many	TGCAGTGCTAACCGGCAGATGGACCAAGAGACCCAGTACTTC	CSANRQMDQETQYF
-	TRBV20-1	13	TRBJ2-3	few	TGCAGTGCTAGACAGGGGGGGACAGATACGCAGTATTTT	CSARQGGTDTQYF
TRBD2	TRBV11-3	15	TRBJ2-2	-	TGTGCCAGCATATGGGGACTATCTCCCACCGGGGAGCTGTTTTTT	CASIWGLSPTGELFF
-	TRBV27	13	TRBJ2-1	medium-sized	TGTGCCAGCAGTTTACGCGAAGGACGGGGGCAGTTCTTC	CASSLREGRGQFF
TRBD2	TRBV10-3	16	TRBJ2-3	many	TGTGCCATCAGCACTAGCGGGAGGGCCGACCCAGATACGCAGTATTTT	CAISTSGRADPDTQYF
-	TRBV7-3	15	TRBJ2-7	many	TGTGCCAGCAGCTTCACGCCTTCCCAACTGTACGAGCAGTACTTC	CASSFTPSQLYEQYF
TRBD1	TRBV3-1	13	TRBJ2-1	many	TGTGCCAGCAGCCTCCAGGGGGCCCGGGAGCAGTTCTTC	CASSLQGAREQFF
-	TRBV24-1	16	TRBJ1-6	many	TGTGCCACCAGTGAACCGGACAGTCACCCCAATTCACCCCTCCACTTT	CATSEPDSHPNSPLHF
-	TRBV9	14	TRBJ2-3	many	TGTGCCAGCAGCGCCCACAGGGAAGTGGATACGCAGTATTTT	CASSAHREVDTQYF
-	TRBV5-6	14	TRBJ2-3	many	TGTGCCAGCAGGTCGGGCCTAAGGATAGATACGCAGTATTTT	CASRSGLRIDTQYF
-	TRBV7-3	15	TRBJ2-2	many	TGTGCCAGCAGCTTAACGGGCAGAAACACCGGGGAGCTGTTTTTT	CASSLTGRNTGELFF
-	TRBV7-9	16	TRBJ2-7	few	TGTGCCAGCAGCTTCCCCCAGAGCGGTTACTCCTACGAGCAGTACTTC	CASSFPQSGYSYEQYF
-	TRBV20-1	13	TRBJ2-3	many	TGCAGTGTGCCTATCACGAGCACAGATACGCAGTATTTT	CSVPITSTDTQYF
TRBD1	TRBV18	13	TRBJ1-1	many	TGTGCCAGCTCAGGACAGGCGAACACTGAAGCTTTCTTT	CASSGQANTEAFF
-	TRBV7-8	13	TRBJ1-4	many	TGTGCCAGCAGCTTAGGTGGTATGGAAAAACTGTTTTTT	CASSLGGMEKLFF
TRBD2	TRBV7-6	13	TRBJ2-7	many	TGTGCCAGCAGCTTAGAGCGTGGGGGGGTGCAGTACTTC	CASSLERGGVQYF
TRBD1	TRBV4-1	15	TRBJ1-5	many	TGCGCCAGCAGCCATTATCAGGGGGCGAGGCAGCCCCAGCATTTT	CASSHYQGARQPQHF
-	TRBV10-2	16	TRBJ1-6	many	TGCGCCAGCAGTGAGTTGGTTACCTACGGGGTTTCACCCCTCCACTTT	CASSELVTYGVSPLHF
TRBD1	TRBV12-3/TRBV12-4	15	TRBJ2-5	many	TGTGCCAGCAGTCCACAGGGGGCAGGGGTGGAGACCCAGTACTTC	CASSPQGAGVETQYF
TRBD2	TRBV14	16	TRBJ2-2	few	TGTGCCAGCAGCGTCTGGGCGGGAGTGTTCTCTGGGGAGCTGTTTTTT	CASSVWAGVFSGELFF
-	TRBV12-3/TRBV12-4	15	TRBJ2-7	-	TGTGCCAGCACCACGACAGAATCAGCAACCTACGAGCAGTACTTC	CASTTTESATYEQYF